These 28 T cell receptor beta chains share one sample of origin, sequenced in a study of CD8 T cells in Susac syndrome. Random hexamers were used to reverse transcribe the RNA input (roughly 0.5 to 1 ug). Each CDR3 protein gets one entry after TCRdb re-called the immunoSEQ multiplex PCR reads with MiXCR. This table holds tens of thousands of distinct CDR3 sequences, about 92% found once. Sequenced material: CD4+ T cells from PBMCs. The source is a human donor with Susac syndrome.

This clonotype has just a few counts. V is TRBV11-2 and J is TRBJ1-1; D gene uncertain. CDR3 length: 13 amino acids. Between the trimmed V and J ends, which lost 0 bases and 5 bases, there was a span of 7 bases. Per the germline V gene, CDR1 is SGHAT and CDR2 is FQNNGV. DNA for the CDR3: TGTGCCAGCAGCTTAGATTCGGTTACTGAAGCTTTCTTT. Protein: CASSLDSVTEAFF.

This chain joins TRBV7-6 and TRBJ2-7; D is perhaps TRBD1 (6 bases). V lost 3 bases, J lost 1 base, and 13 bases lay in between. Germline V CDR1 and CDR2: SGHVS, FNYEAQ. The CDR3 is 15 residues long. The CDR3 region has the DNA TGTGCCAGCAGCTTGGGGGACATATTATCCTACGAGCAGTACTTC. This encodes CASSLGDILSYEQYF. Complete variable domain (other parts from reference TRBV7-6 and TRBJ2-7): GAGVSQSPRYKVTKRGQDVALRCDPISGHVSLYWYRQALGQGPEFLTYFNYEAQQDKSGLPNDRFSAERPEGSISTLTIQRTEQRDSAMYRCASSLGDILSYEQYFGPGTRLTVT.

This chain links TRBV19 with TRBJ1-5, with D perhaps matching TRBD1 (6 bases). From germline, CDR1 is LNHDA and CDR2 SQIVND (reference sequence). The V end lost 4 bases, the J end lost 1 base, and 11 bases lay between the germline ends. The CDR3 totals 15 residues. CDR3 nucleotides: TGTGCCAGTAGTAGGCCAACAGGGAGCAATCAGCCCCAGCATTTT. This sequence encodes CASSRPTGSNQPQHF.

This chain uses TRBV7-3 with TRBJ1-2; 8 nucleotides agree with TRBD1. Germline V lookup: CDR1 SGHTA, CDR2 FQGTGA. V lost 6 bases to trimming and J lost 7 bases; unmatched junction nucleotides: 10. CDR3 length equals 14 residues. CDR3 sequence (DNA): TGTGCCAGCAGGTCAGGGGGCGCGGTCTTTGGCTACACCTTC. This translates into CASRSGGAVFGYTF.

The chain has TRBV10-3 and TRBJ2-7; D possibly corresponds to TRBD1 (5 bases). This CDR3 has 13 amino acids. V was shortened by 4 bases and J by 5 bases, with 12 bases between the two germline ends. Germline values: CDR1 ENHRY, CDR2 SYGVKD. The CDR3 loop is CAISGTDRNEQYF. CDR3 bases: TGTGCCATCAGTGGTACAGACAGAAACGAGCAGTACTTC.

This chain joins TRBV7-9 and TRBJ1-4; D not resolved. Germline V gene data show CDR1 as SEHNR and CDR2 as FQNEAQ (reference sequence). V lost 5 bases and J 5 bases, leaving 12 bases between the germline ends. The length of the CDR3 is 14 residues. CDR3 nucleotides: TGTGCCAGCAGCGAATGGGAACGGAATGAAAAACTGTTTTTT. This codes for CASSEWERNEKLFF.

The chain carries TRBV2 and TRBJ2-7; TRBD1 aligns across 10 bases. V lost 3 bases to trimming and J lost 7 bases; unmatched junction nucleotides: 6. The CDR3 loop spans 14 amino acids. Germline V CDR1 and CDR2: SNHLY, FYNNEI. CDR3 amino acids: CASSETGGTWEQYF. In nucleotides, the CDR3 is TGTGCCAGCAGTGAGACAGGGGGCACGTGGGAGCAGTACTTC.

The chain has TRBV7-2 and TRBJ2-2; TRBD1 or TRBD2 may be the D gene (6 bases each). The germline CDR1 and CDR2 sequences are SGHTA and FQGNSA. The CDR3 covers 14 residues. V shed 5 bases and J shed 4 bases, with 11 bases lying between them. Here the CDR3 DNA reads TGTGCCAGCAGCCTTGAGGGGGGCACCGGGGAGCTGTTTTTT. Translated: CASSLEGGTGELFF.

The V call is TRBV20-1, the J call TRBJ1-6; D unresolved. CDR1 and CDR2 (germline): DFQATT, SNEGSKA (reference sequence). The CDR3 consists of 16 residues. V lost 3 bases and J lost 2, with 14 bases in between. This chain's CDR3 is CSARDRRKPYNSPLHF. DNA for the CDR3: TGCAGTGCTAGGGATAGACGGAAACCCTATAATTCACCCCTCCACTTT.

This chain connects TRBV7-3 to TRBJ2-1, with D possibly being TRBD2 (5 bases). The CDR3 has 15 residues. Trimming removed 2 bases at V and 7 bases at J, with 15 bases between. Germline V lookup: CDR1 SGHTA, CDR2 FQGTGA. The chain's CDR3 is CASSLGSARRNEQFF. CDR3 in DNA: TGTGCCAGCAGCTTAGGATCCGCCCGGAGGAATGAGCAGTTCTTC.

The V gene is TRBV6-2 or TRBV6-3, the J gene TRBJ2-5, with 7 bases lining up with TRBD1. There are 15 residues in the CDR3. Trimming cost V 2 bases and J 4 bases; bases outside gene matches: 7. CDR1 and CDR2 (germline): MNHEY, SVGEGT. CDR3 region: CASSYGGSGGETQYF. The CDR3 region has the DNA TGTGCCAGCAGTTACGGAGGTTCAGGGGGAGAGACCCAGTACTTC.

This clonotype was detected only once. The rearrangement links TRBV19 to TRBJ2-1, with TRBD1 matching over 7 bases. The V gene end was trimmed by 1 base and the J gene end by 10 bases; junction bases not matched to a gene: 7. The CDR3 is 14 amino acids. Germline V CDR1 and CDR2: LNHDA, SQIVND (reference sequence). CDR3 DNA: TGTGCCAGTAGTATAGGTCCAGGGGGTTTCGAGCAGTTCTTC. Its translation: CASSIGPGGFEQFF.

The V call is TRBV18, the J call TRBJ2-5; no definite D call. The germline V and J ends were trimmed by 3 bases and 0 bases, with 5 bases remaining between them. Germline CDR1 KGHSH, CDR2 LQKENI. The CDR3 covers 13 residues. Here the CDR3 DNA reads TGTGCCAGCTCACCGGCGGACCAAGAGACCCAGTACTTC. Protein product: CASSPADQETQYF.

This chain connects TRBV20-1 to TRBJ2-7, with 10 bases matching TRBD1. This CDR3 comprises 14 residues. Per the germline V gene, CDR1 is DFQATT and CDR2 is SNEGSKA (reference sequence). Trimming removed 1 base from V and 1 base from J; junction bases left unmatched: 1. CDR3 DNA: TGCAGTGCTAGAGGGACAGGGGGGTCCTACGAGCAGTACTTC. It is translated as CSARGTGGSYEQYF.

This chain uses TRBV9 with TRBJ1-4, with 7 bases aligning to TRBD1. This CDR3 has 15 amino acids. CDR1 is SGDLS and CDR2 is YYNGEE in the germline V gene. The trim removed 3 bases at V and 0 bases at J, leaving 2 bases unmatched. The DNA of the CDR3 is TGTGCCAGCAGCGCCCAGGGGGCAACTAATGAAAAACTGTTTTTT. Amino acids: CASSAQGATNEKLFF.

The V and J genes are TRBV28 and TRBJ2-7, with D perhaps TRBD2 (6 bases). With 11 bases removed from V and 2 bases from J, the gap between germline ends came to 19 bases. CDR1 and CDR2 from the germline V gene are MDHEN and SYDVKM. The CDR3 extends over 14 amino acids. The CDR3 nucleotides are TGTGCCTCGGAGGGCCTGAAGACAACCTACGAGCAGTACTTC. Its translation: CASEGLKTTYEQYF.

CDR3 residues: CSVSTGGQPQHF. CDR3 in DNA: TGCAGCGTCTCCACAGGGGGTCAGCCCCAGCATTTT. This sequence joins TRBV29-1 and TRBJ1-5; TRBD1 matches 8 bases. The CDR3 extends over 12 amino acids. The trim removed 6 bases at V and 6 bases at J, leaving 4 bases unmatched. Germline V CDR1 and CDR2: SQVTM, ANQGSEA.

With regard to this clonotype: The junction departs from the called germline gene at one end, perhaps through a read error. This CDR3 is CASSPTTGTGYNGQFF. DNA for the CDR3: TGCGCCAGCAGCCCAACCACCGGGACTGGCTACAATGGGCAGTTCTTC. The V gene is TRBV5-1, the J gene TRBJ2-1, with a tentative D call TRBD2 (6 bases). There are 16 residues in the CDR3. Germline lookup yields CDR1 SGHRS and CDR2 YFSETQ.

The V and J genes are TRBV21-1 and TRBJ2-4; TRBD1 reflects the table's D call only, with no check against the DNA. TRBV21-1 is labeled a pseudogene. This CDR3 comprises 16 residues. In nucleotides, the CDR3 is TGTGCCAGCACCCATTCTATTTGGACAGAGAGAAACATTCAGTACTTC. Its protein is CASTHSIWTERNIQYF.

The chain links TRBV30 to TRBJ2-6; TRBD1 matches 8 bases. The CDR3 has 18 residues. Per germline, CDR1 GTSNPN and CDR2 SVGIG (reference sequence). The ends lost 1 base at V and 4 bases at J; junction bases unmatched: 12. Here the CDR3 DNA reads TGTGCCTGGAGTGCCGGACAGGGTCGCCTTCTGGGGGCCAACGTCCTGACTTTC. It codes for CAWSAGQGRLLGANVLTF.

This chain links TRBV6-4 with TRBJ2-2, with D perhaps matching TRBD1 or TRBD2 (5 bases each). The CDR3 extends over 14 amino acids. V shed 5 bases and J shed 6 bases, with 13 bases lying between them. Germline V gene lookup returns CDR1 MRHNA and CDR2 SNTAGT. Here the CDR3 reads CASSPRDPAGELFF. The CDR3 nucleotides are TGTGCCAGCAGTCCTCGGGACCCGGCCGGGGAGCTGTTTTTT.

J is TRBJ2-3 and V is TRBV11-2, with 8 nucleotides matching TRBD2. The V gene end was trimmed by 5 bases and the J gene end by 1 base; junction bases not matched to a gene: 8. Germline CDR1 SGHAT, CDR2 FQNNGV. The CDR3 sequence is 16 residues long. Written as DNA, the CDR3 is TGTGCCAGCAGCCTAAGCGGGGGAAGGGGCACAGATACGCAGTATTTT. Encoded protein: CASSLSGGRGTDTQYF.

The chain couples TRBV6-2 or TRBV6-3 to TRBJ2-1; 9 positions agree with TRBD2. Trimming took 8 bases from V and 7 from J; bases not matched to a gene: 9. The germline V gene encodes CDR1 MNHEY and CDR2 SVGEGT. This CDR3 spans 14 amino acids. The CDR3 region is CASLPAGGMNEQFF. As DNA, the CDR3 is TGTGCCAGCCTCCCGGCGGGGGGGATGAATGAGCAGTTCTTC.

V usage is TRBV5-1 and J usage is TRBJ2-3; D is uncertain. Per germline, CDR1 SGHRS and CDR2 YFSETQ. This CDR3 region has 14 residues. With 1 base removed from V and 5 bases from J, the gap between germline ends came to 11 bases. The CDR3 sequence is CASSLSKVGDTQYF. In DNA form, the CDR3 reads TGCGCCAGCAGCTTGTCGAAGGTCGGAGATACGCAGTATTTT.

The J gene is TRBJ2-5, the V gene TRBV20-1; tentative D call: TRBD1 (6 bases). CDR1 DFQATT and CDR2 SNEGSKA come from the germline V gene (reference sequence). The V end lost 3 bases, the J end lost 0 bases, and 17 bases lay between the germline ends. This CDR3 has 16 amino acids. The CDR3 coding sequence is TGCAGTGCTAGGTTCTCCAGGGGCCCGTACCAAGAGACCCAGTACTTC. Amino acid sequence: CSARFSRGPYQETQYF.

The chain recombines TRBV7-2 with TRBJ2-5; D perhaps matches TRBD1 (5 bases). CDR1 and CDR2 (germline): SGHTA, FQGNSA. The V and J ends lost 7 bases and 4 bases respectively, with 13 bases between them. The CDR3 consists of 13 residues. Here the CDR3 reads CASNLDIRETQYF. In DNA form, the CDR3 reads TGTGCCAGCAACTTGGACATCCGAGAGACCCAGTACTTC.

Only one count was recorded for this clonotype. The V call is TRBV7-3, the J call TRBJ2-3; D may be TRBD1 (6 bases). The germline V gene encodes CDR1 SGHTA and CDR2 FQGTGA. The V end was cut by 4 bases, the J end by 1 base, with 12 bases between. The CDR3 loop spans 15 amino acids. CDR3 loop: CASSYKGERTDTQYF. The CDR3 nucleotides read TGTGCCAGCAGCTACAAGGGGGAACGCACAGATACGCAGTATTTT. Full variable domain (remainder filled in from reference TRBV7-3 and TRBJ2-3): GAGVSQTPSNKVTEKGKYVELRCDPISGHTALYWYRQSLGQGPEFLIYFQGTGAADDSGLPNDRFFAVRPEGSVSTLKIQRTERGDSAVYLCASSYKGERTDTQYFGPGTRLTVL.

V gene TRBV2 combines with J gene TRBJ1-2; 10 positions agree with TRBD1. V shed 6 bases and J 6 bases; nucleotides not matched to a gene: 1. Germline V gene data show CDR1 as SNHLY and CDR2 as FYNNEI. The CDR3 consists of 12 residues. This chain's CDR3 is CASRGTGDGYTF. CDR3 bases: TGTGCCAGCAGGGGGACAGGGGATGGCTACACCTTC.